The next 10 T cell receptor beta chains were all read from a single sample in a study of blood T cells in healthy people across ages. PCR was performed a second time for about 7 to 12 cycles using a sample-barcoded 5' primer and a J-beta primer mix. A single record per CDR3 protein comes from TCRdb applying MiXCR to the 5' RACE reads. The profile shows 1.5 million to 2 million distinct CDR3 sequences, roughly 27% of them singletons. Sequencing used blood. The receptors were gathered from a woman in her thirties in good health.

This clonotype has just a few counts. This rearrangement joins TRBV6-5 to TRBJ2-1, with D perhaps being TRBD1 or TRBD2 (5 bases each). V gave up 5 bases and J gave up 9 bases, with 14 bases separating them. Germline CDR1 and CDR2: MNHEY and SVGAGI. This CDR3 comprises 13 residues. CDR3 nucleotide sequence: TGTGCCAGCAGTGAAATATCCGGGGCTGAGCAGTTCTTC. It specifies CASSEISGAEQFF.

This rearrangement joins TRBV20-1 to TRBJ1-5; 7 positions agree with TRBD1. With 1 base clipped from V and 3 bases from J, the junction kept 6 bases outside the gene matches. The CDR3 totals 15 residues. The germline V gene has CDR1 DFQATT and CDR2 SNEGSKA (reference sequence). The CDR3 bases are TGCAGTGCTAGAGGGGCGACAGGGAACAATCAGCCCCAGCATTTT. Translating it yields CSARGATGNNQPQHF.

This clonotype was counted at least ten times. This sequence joins TRBV7-2 and TRBJ2-5; the match to TRBD2 covers 13 bases. In germline, CDR1 is SGHTA, CDR2 FQGNSA. With V trimmed by 4 bases and J by 3 bases, 8 bases remained unmatched. The CDR3 totals 17 residues. CDR3 DNA sequence: TGTGCCAGCAGCTCGGGACTAGCGGGATTTGAGGAAGAGACCCAGTACTTC. This translates into CASSSGLAGFEEETQYF. The variable domain in full, with the rest retrieved from reference TRBV7-2 and TRBJ2-5, is GAGVSQSPSNKVTEKGKDVELRCDPISGHTALYWYRQSLGQGLEFLIYFQGNSAPDKSGLPSDRFSAERTGGSVSTLTIQRTQQEDSAVYLCASSSGLAGFEEETQYFGPGTRLLVL.

This sequence joins TRBV6-5 and TRBJ2-7, with 10 bases lining up with TRBD2. CDR1 MNHEY and CDR2 SVGAGI come from the germline V gene. V dropped 0 bases and J dropped 5; count of bases not matched to a gene: 7. This CDR3 has 16 amino acids. CDR3 in amino acids: CASSYSFSGRANEQYF. DNA for the CDR3: TGTGCCAGCAGTTACTCTTTCAGCGGGAGGGCCAACGAGCAGTACTTC.

The chain is built from TRBV11-3 and TRBJ2-5; 11 positions agree with TRBD2. This CDR3 has 16 residues. Germline trimming cut 5 bases from V and 5 bases from J; bases unmatched to any gene: 10. Germline CDR1 SGHNT, CDR2 YENEEA. DNA of the CDR3: TGTGCCAGCAGCCAGCCATCCCCTAGCGGGGGGGAGACCCAGTACTTC. Its translation: CASSQPSPSGGETQYF.

This clonotype was seen a handful of times. The genes are TRBV7-2 and TRBJ1-2; D is unresolved. V was clipped by 2 bases and J by 4 bases, with 8 bases between them. The germline gives CDR1 SGHTA, CDR2 FQGNSA. The CDR3 runs 13 residues. The CDR3 is CASSLSLLYGYTF. CDR3 DNA: TGTGCCAGCAGCTTATCACTACTCTATGGCTACACCTTC.

This chain links TRBV20-1 with TRBJ1-4; 7 nucleotides align to TRBD1. V dropped 0 bases and J dropped 14; count of bases not matched to a gene: 12. The germline CDR1 and CDR2 sequences are DFQATT and SNEGSKA (reference sequence). The CDR3 loop spans 14 amino acids. The CDR3 DNA follows: TGCAGTGCTAGAGATAAGTTTTCGGGACAGAGTCTGTTTTTT. Its protein product is CSARDKFSGQSLFF.

This clonotype came up many times. The chain combines TRBV5-1 with TRBJ2-7, with D possibly called TRBD1 or TRBD2 (5 bases each). V shed 4 bases and J shed 2 bases, with 10 bases lying between them. This CDR3 has 13 amino acids. The germline CDR1 and CDR2 sequences are SGHRS and YFSETQ. CDR3: CASSGTATYEQYF. As DNA, the CDR3 is TGCGCCAGCAGCGGGACCGCGACCTACGAGCAGTACTTC. The complete variable domain, with remaining parts taken from reference TRBV5-1 and TRBJ2-7, reads KAGVTQTPRYLIKTRGQQVTLSCSPISGHRSVSWYQQTPGQGLQFLFEYFSETQRNKGNFPGRFSGRQFSNSRSEMNVSTLELGDSALYLCASSGTATYEQYFGPGTRLTVT.

The V call is TRBV5-1, the J call TRBJ2-2, with 8 bases that match TRBD1. The CDR3 contains 14 residues. The V gene's germline CDR1 is SGHRS and CDR2 YFSETQ. V was pared by 0 bases and J by 5 bases, with 0 bases of the junction left unmatched. This CDR3 is CASSLGDRTGELFF. The CDR3 nucleotides are TGCGCCAGCAGCTTGGGGGACAGGACCGGGGAGCTGTTTTTT.

The chain combines TRBV4-2 with TRBJ2-7; D perhaps matches TRBD2 (7 bases). The germline V and J ends were trimmed by 2 bases and 7 bases, with 21 bases remaining between them. CDR3 size: 16 residues. CDR1 and CDR2 from the germline V gene are LGHNA and YNFKEQ. The chain's CDR3 is CASSQLGGAEGDEQYF. CDR3 coding DNA: TGTGCCAGCAGCCAATTAGGGGGGGCGGAGGGCGATGAGCAGTACTTC.